Each of the 17 T cell receptor beta chains below was sequenced from the same sample in a study of T-cell reconstitution after alpha-beta-depleted transplantation in children. A TCRbeta library incorporating unique molecular identifiers was prepared. From the PCR reads, TCRdb called clonotypes with MiXCR, one entry per CDR3 protein. The sample includes 95,000 to 150,000 distinct CDR3 sequences, roughly 23% of them seen just once. Sequences were derived from PBMCs, mostly from graft donor cells, sampled 180 days after TCRalphabeta/CD19-depleted stem cell transplant. These TCRs come from a male patient between 2 and 9 years old who had a stem cell transplant for chronic granulomatous disease, so the T cells may come from the graft donor.

This clonotype appeared many times. This sequence joins TRBV20-1 and TRBJ2-3; D possibly uses TRBD1 or TRBD2 (5 bases each). CDR1 is DFQATT, CDR2 SNEGSKA, per germline (reference sequence). The germline V and J ends were trimmed by 6 bases and 6 bases, with 19 bases remaining between them. This CDR3 is built from 14 residues. CDR3 bases: TGCAGTGCCCCTGGGGATAGGGACGGTGATACGCAGTATTTT. It codes for CSAPGDRDGDTQYF.

The chain joins TRBV3-1 to TRBJ2-5; D is possibly TRBD1 (7 bases). This CDR3 has 14 residues. The V and J ends lost 6 bases and 5 bases respectively, with 16 bases between them. Looked up from germline, CDR1 is LGHDT and CDR2 is YNNKEL (reference sequence). CDR3 loop: CASRRATGRETQYF. The CDR3 bases are TGTGCCAGCAGACGTGCGACAGGGAGGGAGACCCAGTACTTC.

This clonotype was detected ten times or more. The chain is built from TRBV20-1 and TRBJ1-3, with D tentatively TRBD1 (6 bases). The CDR3 runs to 14 residues. V lost 3 bases, J lost 0 bases, and 9 bases lay in between. CDR1 is DFQATT, CDR2 SNEGSKA, per germline (reference sequence). CDR3 nucleotides: TGCAGTGCTAGGGGGGACACCTCTGGAAACACCATATATTTT. It encodes CSARGDTSGNTIYF.

The chain combines TRBV20-1 with TRBJ1-1; D unclear. The germline V gene has CDR1 DFQATT and CDR2 SNEGSKA (reference sequence). Trimming cost V 0 bases and J 1 base, with 6 bases left between them. The CDR3 spans 13 residues. The CDR3 here is CSARDQKNTEAFF. The CDR3 DNA follows: TGCAGTGCTAGAGATCAGAAGAACACTGAAGCTTTCTTT.

This clonotype was picked up many times. The chain is built from TRBV9 and TRBJ2-4; D is unclear. The CDR3 length is 11 residues. Per the germline V gene, CDR1 is SGDLS and CDR2 is YYNGEE. Trimming cost V 7 bases and J 4 bases, with 6 bases left between them. CDR3 sequence reads: CASEKKNIQYF. The CDR3 DNA sequence: TGTGCCAGCGAGAAGAAAAACATTCAGTACTTC.

Worth noting for this clonotype: A clone one base away is much larger, so this may be a read error. The J gene is TRBJ2-5, the V gene TRBV11-2; D unclear. CDR1 is SGHAT and CDR2 is FQNNGV in the germline V gene. This CDR3 spans 13 amino acids. With 3 bases removed from V and 5 bases from J, the gap between germline ends came to 10 bases. CDR3 sequence: CASSFRRNETQYF. The CDR3 DNA follows: TGTGCCAGCAGCTTTAGAAGGAATGAGACCCAGTACTTC.

The chain couples TRBV20-1 to TRBJ2-3, with 10 bases aligning to TRBD1. The CDR3 has 15 residues. The germline gives CDR1 DFQATT, CDR2 SNEGSKA (reference sequence). J was trimmed by 5 bases and V by 3 bases; bases with no gene match: 8. CDR3 protein: CSASGQGGFEDTQYF. The CDR3 coding sequence is TGCAGTGCTAGTGGACAGGGGGGATTTGAAGATACGCAGTATTTT.

This clonotype was seen at least ten times. The chain carries TRBV12-3 or TRBV12-4 and TRBJ2-1; D is ambiguous. The CDR3 covers 10 residues. With 6 bases removed from V and 10 bases from J, the gap between germline ends came to 7 bases. In nucleotides, the CDR3 is TGTGCCAGCAGCAGCAGCGAGCAGTTCTTC. Encoded protein: CASSSSEQFF.

This clonotype was counted at least ten times. V and J are TRBV20-1 and TRBJ2-1; 14 nucleotides agree with TRBD2. CDR1 and CDR2 from the germline V gene are DFQATT and SNEGSKA (reference sequence). Trimming at V came to 5 bases and at J to 11 bases, leaving 14 bases not matched to a gene. The CDR3 is 16 amino acids. The CDR3: CSASGRGTSGSSQQFF. CDR3 nucleotides: TGCAGTGCTTCGGGCAGGGGGACTAGCGGGAGTTCTCAGCAGTTCTTC.

This clonotype occurred a few times. The rearrangement links TRBV5-8 to TRBJ2-1; 7 bases agree with TRBD1. Per germline, CDR1 SGHTS and CDR2 YDEGEE. J was trimmed by 4 bases and V by 0 bases; bases with no gene match: 4. CDR3 size: 15 residues. CDR3 residues: CASSLEGARYNEQFF. For the CDR3, the DNA is TGTGCCAGCAGCTTGGAGGGGGCGCGGTACAATGAGCAGTTCTTC.

This clonotype was counted only a few times. This sequence joins TRBV5-1 and TRBJ1-2; D gene unclear. Germline loops: CDR1 SGHRS, CDR2 YFSETQ. The CDR3 length is 16 residues. V was pared by 5 bases and J by 3 bases, with 20 bases between. The CDR3 reads CASSSELGEPYYGYTF. DNA for the CDR3: TGCGCCAGCAGTTCCGAACTCGGGGAACCGTACTATGGCTACACCTTC.

The chain carries TRBV20-1 and TRBJ2-1, with D perhaps TRBD2 (6 bases). From germline, CDR1 is DFQATT and CDR2 SNEGSKA (reference sequence). Trimming shortened V by 8 bases and J by 5 bases, and 16 bases separated the two germline ends. This CDR3 is built from 13 residues. This CDR3 reads CSYILAVHNEQFF. The CDR3 DNA sequence: TGCAGTTATATTTTAGCGGTTCACAATGAGCAGTTCTTC.

This clonotype showed up just once. The J gene is TRBJ2-3, the V gene TRBV2, with D unclear. The CDR3 totals 11 residues. V was pared by 8 bases and J by 5 bases, with 8 bases between. Germline V gene data show CDR1 as SNHLY and CDR2 as FYNNEI. In DNA form, the CDR3 reads TGTGCCAGCTGGACGGAAGATACGCAGTATTTT. This translates into CASWTEDTQYF. Drawing the rest from reference TRBV2 and TRBJ2-3, the complete variable domain is EPEVTQTPSHQVTQMGQEVILRCVPISNHLYFYWYRQILGQKVEFLVSFYNNEISEKSEIFDDQFSVERPDGSNFTLKIRSTKLEDSAMYFCASWTEDTQYFGPGTRLTVL.

This clonotype occurred a few times. This rearrangement joins TRBV29-1 to TRBJ2-3, with 9 positions matching TRBD2. CDR3 size: 13 residues. V was clipped by 7 bases and J by 3 bases; unmatched bases: 5. CDR1 is SQVTM and CDR2 is ANQGSEA in the germline V gene. CDR3 DNA sequence: TGCAGCGGAGCGGGAGGTCGGACAGATACGCAGTATTTT. Its translation is CSGAGGRTDTQYF.

The J gene is TRBJ2-1, the V gene TRBV12-3 or TRBV12-4; 8 bases line up with TRBD2. V lost 1 base and J lost 4; bases outside the gene matches: 3. The CDR3 consists of 15 residues. The CDR3 nucleotides read TGTGCCAGCAGTTTAGGGGGGACTAGTTACAATGAGCAGTTCTTC. Translating gives CASSLGGTSYNEQFF.

This clonotype occurred many times. This sequence joins TRBV20-1 and TRBJ2-2; 10 nucleotides line up with TRBD1. Per the germline V gene, CDR1 is DFQATT and CDR2 is SNEGSKA (reference sequence). The CDR3 runs 16 residues. V was pared by 0 bases and J by 2 bases, with 3 bases of the junction left unmatched. CDR3: CSARDRDRGNTGELFF. The CDR3 DNA is TGCAGTGCTAGAGATCGGGACAGGGGCAACACCGGGGAGCTGTTTTTT.

This chain uses TRBV7-8 with TRBJ1-5; D ambiguous. This CDR3 spans 16 amino acids. Trimming pared 1 base from V and 0 bases from J, leaving 10 bases between. Germline lookup yields CDR1 SGHVS and CDR2 FQNEAQ. The DNA of the CDR3 is TGTGCCAGCAGCTTAGTGACCGGGGTTAGCAATCAGCCCCAGCATTTT. It encodes CASSLVTGVSNQPQHF.